The present TCR beta chain was sequenced within a study of blood T cell repertoires in COVID-19. Study as a whole: Samples came from the United States, Italy and Spain, spanning acute and convalescent COVID-19.

Repertoires were generated with immunoSEQ multiplex PCR, while TCRdb's copy carries only in-frame clones and drops some. The sample has about 69,000 clones, approximately 79% seen once; the top ten hold 15% to 20%. Per the germline V gene, CDR1 is LGHNA and CDR2 is YNFKEQ. This CDR3 spans 15 amino acids. The trim removed 4 bases at V and 7 bases at J, leaving 7 bases unmatched. Sequencing was carried out using peripheral blood. The chain recombines TRBV4-2 with TRBJ1-4; 9 bases align to TRBD1. The clonotype originates from a man aged 55 to 70 with acute or convalescent COVID-19. The CDR3 here is CASSPEGTGSEKLFF. The CDR3 DNA is TGTGCCAGCAGCCCCGAGGGGACAGGGAGTGAAAAACTGTTTTTT.